These T cell receptor beta chains were read from a single sample in a study of T cells in Graves' hyperthyroidism and ophthalmopathy. Using its own MiXCR run on the multiplex PCR reads, TCRdb lists one record per CDR3 protein. The repertoire holds approximately 330,000 distinct CDR3 sequences, with roughly 18% as singletons. What was sequenced was blood. Receptor source: a woman between 50 and 59 years old with Graves' hyperthyroidism. Each CDR3 is given with its conserved first and last residue. A D gene is named only where the DNA matches it firmly. Size is stated for part of the rows, as once, few or many counts, or as a class when the clone is expanded.

clone size	V gene	CDR3 length	J gene	D gene	CDR3 DNA	CDR3 protein
-	TRBV2	11	TRBJ1-1	-	TGTGCCAGCAGAGGACAGAAGGAAGCTTTCTTT	CASRGQKEAFF
-	TRBV5-1	15	TRBJ1-1	-	TGCGCCAGCAGCTTGGATCACAGGGCGATGACTGAAGCTTTCTTT	CASSLDHRAMTEAFF
few	TRBV24-1	17	TRBJ2-3	TRBD1	TGTGCCACCAGTGATCCAGACAGGGGGATAAGCACAGATACGCAGTATTTT	CATSDPDRGISTDTQYF
many	TRBV27	17	TRBJ2-3	-	TGTGCCAGCAGTTTTAAGGTCTGGCCTACTAGCACAGATACGCAGTATTTT	CASSFKVWPTSTDTQYF
-	TRBV6-2/TRBV6-3	11	TRBJ1-2	-	TGTGCCAGCAATCCAGGTTATGGCTACACCTTC	CASNPGYGYTF
many	TRBV5-1	14	TRBJ2-7	TRBD1	TGCGCCAGCAGCAGAGGGACAGGGCTGTACGAGCAGTACTTC	CASSRGTGLYEQYF
many	TRBV6-1	17	TRBJ1-4	-	TGTGCCAGCAGTGAAGCGGAGGCGGATAGGGAGCCTGGAAAACTGTTTTTT	CASSEAEADREPGKLFF
many	TRBV2	15	TRBJ2-7	-	TGTGCCAGCAGGGGAGTTGGGGTGGCCTCCTACGAGCAGTACTTC	CASRGVGVASYEQYF
many	TRBV7-9	19	TRBJ2-1	-	TGTGCCAGCAGCACACAACGGGGGGCGGGGCTCCCGATTTACAATGAGCAGTTCTTC	CASSTQRGAGLPIYNEQFF
few	TRBV29-1	14	TRBJ1-2	-	TGCAGCGTTGCCGGAATGGACACTAACTATGGCTACACCTTC	CSVAGMDTNYGYTF
once	TRBV6-6	14	TRBJ1-2	TRBD1	TGTGCCAGCAGTTACTCGACAGGGGAGGGTGGCTACACCTTC	CASSYSTGEGGYTF
few	TRBV12-3/TRBV12-4	12	TRBJ2-1	-	TGTGCCAGCAGTGACGACTCGAGAGAGCAGTTCTTC	CASSDDSREQFF
few	TRBV5-4	13	TRBJ2-1	-	TGTGCCAGCAGCGGGGGCTCCTACAATGAGCAGTTCTTC	CASSGGSYNEQFF
-	TRBV12-3/TRBV12-4	13	TRBJ1-3	-	TGTGCCAGCAGTTCGACTGGTCGGAACACCATATATTTT	CASSSTGRNTIYF
-	TRBV20-1	16	TRBJ2-7	TRBD2	TGCAGTGCTAGAGACAGGACTAGCGGGAGCATCTACGAGCAGTACTTC	CSARDRTSGSIYEQYF
-	TRBV2	12	TRBJ1-4	-	TGTGCCAGCAGTGACGATAATGAAAAACTGTTTTTT	CASSDDNEKLFF
-	TRBV19	13	TRBJ1-4	TRBD1	TGTGCCACGACGGGACAGGGTAATGAAAAACTGTTTTTT	CATTGQGNEKLFF
-	TRBV12-3/TRBV12-4	16	TRBJ2-1	-	TGTGCCAGCAGTCTCGGACCGACTTACTCCTACAATGAGCAGTTCTTC	CASSLGPTYSYNEQFF
many	TRBV4-1	14	TRBJ1-1	-	TGCGCCAGCAGCCGACTCGACGGGAACACTGAAGCTTTCTTT	CASSRLDGNTEAFF
few	TRBV19	14	TRBJ1-2	-	TGTGCCAGTAGTATTGGCAGCTATGGCGATGGCTACACCTTC	CASSIGSYGDGYTF
once	TRBV6-5	14	TRBJ1-3	-	TGTGCCAGCAGTTACAAGGGCCTAGGAAACACCATATATTTT	CASSYKGLGNTIYF
many	TRBV5-4	17	TRBJ1-1	TRBD1	TGTGCCAGCAGATCCCGGGACAGGGGCCGTCTGAACACTGAAGCTTTCTTT	CASRSRDRGRLNTEAFF
-	TRBV3-1	15	TRBJ1-4	-	TGTGCCAGCAGCCTTGCCTCGGGGTTGCGGGAAAAACTGTTTTTT	CASSLASGLREKLFF
-	TRBV4-1	16	TRBJ1-5	-	TGCGCCAGCAGCCAAGGGGAACAGGGCTTCGGTCAGCCCCAGCATTTT	CASSQGEQGFGQPQHF
many	TRBV3-1	14	TRBJ2-7	TRBD2	TGTGCCAGCAGCCAAAGCGGGAGTACGTACGAGCAGTACTTC	CASSQSGSTYEQYF
-	TRBV5-1	20	TRBJ2-1	TRBD2	TGCGCCAGCAGCCCCCACCCCGGACTAGCGGGAAGGAGCTCCTACAATGAGCAGTTCTTC	CASSPHPGLAGRSSYNEQFF
many	TRBV6-1	16	TRBJ2-1	-	TGTGCCAGCAGTGGACAGGGGACTACTTCCTACAATGAGCAGTTCTTC	CASSGQGTTSYNEQFF
few	TRBV5-6	12	TRBJ1-1	-	TGTGCCAGCAGCATAAGACGGGGGGCAGCTTTCTTT	CASSIRRGAAFF
few	TRBV6-2/TRBV6-3	14	TRBJ1-6	-	TGTGCCAGCAGTTACTCGATCCATAATTCACCCCTCCACTTT	CASSYSIHNSPLHF
-	TRBV20-1	16	TRBJ2-7	TRBD2	TGCAGTGCTAGATTTGGATACGCGGGAGGGACGGTCGAGCAGTACTTC	CSARFGYAGGTVEQYF
few	TRBV19	15	TRBJ1-5	-	TGTGCCAGTAGCCTAGGGCGGAGTCACAATCAGCCCCAGCATTTT	CASSLGRSHNQPQHF
-	TRBV20-1	15	TRBJ1-3	-	TGCAGTGCTAGTCCCCTTATGGACTTTGGAAACACCATATATTTT	CSASPLMDFGNTIYF
-	TRBV20-1	14	TRBJ2-1	TRBD2	TGCAGTGCTAGAGCGGGAGGAGGCCAAGAGACCCAGTTCTTC	CSARAGGGQETQFF
-	TRBV5-8	14	TRBJ1-4	-	TGTGCCAGCAATATGGCCCACCTCGGGGAAAAACTGTTTTTT	CASNMAHLGEKLFF
-	TRBV6-2/TRBV6-3	14	TRBJ2-2	-	TGTGCCAGCAGCCCCTCCCCCGGCCCCGGGGAGCTGTTTTTT	CASSPSPGPGELFF
-	TRBV6-2/TRBV6-3	14	TRBJ1-3	TRBD1	TGTGCCAGCAGTTACCGGTGGACAGGGGACACCATATATTTT	CASSYRWTGDTIYF
few	TRBV9	14	TRBJ1-6	-	TGTGCCAGCAGCGCCGGGACATTAAATTCACCCCTCCACTTT	CASSAGTLNSPLHF
-	TRBV27	11	TRBJ2-1	-	TGTGCCAGCAGGGGGGGCCCTGAGCAGTTCTTC	CASRGGPEQFF
few	TRBV20-1	14	TRBJ1-5	-	TGCAGTGCTAGAGTCGCAGCTAGCAATCAGCCCCAGCATTTT	CSARVAASNQPQHF
many	TRBV3-1	11	TRBJ2-7	-	TGTGCCAGCACCCGGGGTGAGGAGCAGTACTTC	CASTRGEEQYF
many	TRBV6-1	13	TRBJ1-1	-	TGTGCCAGCAGTCTGACTCCTTACACTGAAGCTTTCTTT	CASSLTPYTEAFF
many	TRBV7-8	16	TRBJ2-7	-	TGTGCCAGCAGCTTAGATGGGGGAGTGGTCGGGGACGAGCAGTACTTC	CASSLDGGVVGDEQYF
many	TRBV6-1	15	TRBJ1-2	-	TGTGCCAGCAGTGAAGCGCGGGTCAGAAACTATGGCTACACCTTC	CASSEARVRNYGYTF
few	TRBV2	15	TRBJ2-2	-	TGTGCCAGCAGCTACATCGGAGGGGACACCGGGGAGCTGTTTTTT	CASSYIGGDTGELFF
-	TRBV5-1	17	TRBJ2-1	TRBD1	TGCGCCAGCAGCTTGCCGGGACAGAGCAGCTCCTACAATGAGCAGTTCTTC	CASSLPGQSSSYNEQFF
-	TRBV20-1	15	TRBJ2-1	-	TGCAGTGCTCCCAAGTCGGCCATCACCTACAATGAGCAGTTCTTC	CSAPKSAITYNEQFF
-	TRBV3-1	14	TRBJ2-1	TRBD2	TGTGCCAGCAGGCCCCTAGCGGAATACAATGAGCAGTTCTTC	CASRPLAEYNEQFF
-	TRBV11-2	13	TRBJ2-3	-	TGTGCCAGCAGCTTCCCAAACCGAGATACGCAGTATTTT	CASSFPNRDTQYF
-	TRBV29-1	11	TRBJ2-7	-	TGCAGCGTTTCCGAATCCTACGAGCAGTACTTC	CSVSESYEQYF
many	TRBV29-1	13	TRBJ1-5	-	TGCAGCGTTGAGGGGACTGGCAATCAGCCCCAGCATTTT	CSVEGTGNQPQHF
many	TRBV3-1	18	TRBJ2-7	-	TGTGCCAGCAGCCAAGATCGAGGGACACAGTTCTCCAACTACGAGCAGTACTTC	CASSQDRGTQFSNYEQYF
-	TRBV6-1	16	TRBJ2-1	TRBD2	TGTGCCAGCAGTGAGGCGGTAGCGGGGGACGTCAATGAGCAGTTCTTC	CASSEAVAGDVNEQFF
few	TRBV18	15	TRBJ1-2	-	TGTGCCAGCTCACCACTTGACAGGCGAGACTATGGCTACACCTTC	CASSPLDRRDYGYTF
many	TRBV7-3	15	TRBJ2-3	-	TGTGCCAGCAGCTTATCGGGGGCTGGTGGTGATACGCAGTATTTT	CASSLSGAGGDTQYF